These T cell receptor beta chains were read from a single sample in a study of blood T cell repertoires in COVID-19. Only in-frame clones appear in the TCRdb table, and some are missing; sequencing was by immunoSEQ multiplex PCR. This table holds about 150,000 clones, just over 90% found once. Sequences were obtained from peripheral blood. Every receptor here comes from a man between 18 and 35 years old with COVID-19, enrolled during active disease. CDR3s include the opening cysteine and the closing phenylalanine or tryptophan. The D gene is left open where the match is weak. The size entry is marked missing in some rows and otherwise reads once, few, many or a size class.

>18|TRBJ2-7|TRBD1|TRBV11-2|NA
CASSLGQLFTYRGDEQYF
TGTGCCAGCAGCTTAGGTCAACTTTTTACTTACAGGGGTGACGAGCAGTACTTC
>16|TRBJ2-1|NA|TRBV13|NA
CASSSPSEGDNNEQFF
TGTGCCAGCAGCTCCCCCTCGGAGGGCGATAACAATGAGCAGTTCTTC
>14|TRBJ2-5|NA|TRBV18|NA
CASSPLTVQETQYF
TGTGCCAGCTCACCCCTTACAGTCCAAGAGACCCAGTACTTC
>15|TRBJ2-7|TRBD2|TRBV6-2/TRBV6-3|NA
CASSNPTSGRVEQYF
TGTGCCAGCAGTAACCCGACTAGCGGGAGAGTGGAGCAGTACTTC
>14|TRBJ2-7|NA|TRBV19|once
CASSKPAVPYEQYF
TGTGCCAGTAGTAAGCCGGCGGTCCCCTACGAGCAGTACTTC
>15|TRBJ1-4|TRBD1|TRBV6-6|NA
CASRQNRGLGEKLFF
TGTGCCAGCAGGCAGAACAGGGGTTTGGGTGAAAAACTGTTTTTT
>12|TRBJ1-1|NA|TRBV28|NA
CASSSGDAEAFF
TGTGCCAGCAGTAGCGGGGACGCTGAAGCTTTCTTT
>14|TRBJ1-6|TRBD1|TRBV28|few
CASRRGTGVSPLHF
TGTGCCAGCAGACGCGGGACAGGGGTTTCACCCCTCCACTTT
>15|TRBJ2-7|NA|TRBV9|NA
CASSVGGGYSYEQYF
TGTGCCAGCAGCGTAGGAGGAGGGTACTCCTACGAGCAGTACTTC
>17|TRBJ2-7|TRBD2|TRBV5-6|NA
CASSREETSGIPYEQYF
TGTGCCAGCAGCCGGGAGGAGACTAGCGGGATCCCCTACGAGCAGTACTTC
>13|TRBJ2-7|NA|TRBV10-3|NA
CAISESSNSEQYF
TGTGCCATCAGTGAGTCTAGTAATTCCGAGCAGTACTTC
>15|TRBJ1-5|NA|TRBV7-8|NA
CASSWGRGSNQPQHF
TGTGCCAGCAGCTGGGGCAGGGGTAGCAATCAGCCCCAGCATTTT
>15|TRBJ1-5|TRBD1|TRBV6-2/TRBV6-3|NA
CASSYLQGASQPQHF
TGTGCCAGCAGTTACCTACAGGGGGCGAGTCAGCCCCAGCATTTT
>14|TRBJ1-2|NA|TRBV5-1|few
CASSGVGALNGYTF
TGCGCCAGCAGTGGAGTGGGGGCCCTAAATGGCTACACCTTC